This T cell receptor beta chain was recovered during a study of T cell responses to AZD1222 COVID-19 vaccine. The method was immunoSEQ multiplex PCR; TCRdb's version includes in-frame clones alone and lacks a portion of them. The sample yields about 160,000 clones, 75% to 95% seen once. The length of the CDR3 is 17 residues. Here the sequenced sample was peripheral blood, taken on day 0 of AZD1222 vaccination. This TCR derives from an adult in good health. The chain uses TRBV21-1 and TRBJ1-2; no DNA check was done on the table's D call, TRBD1. TRBV21-1 is classified as a pseudogene. CDR3 DNA: TGTGCCAGCAGCCCATTCGGACTTACAGGGGGCTGCTATGGCTACACCTTC. This translates into CASSPFGLTGGCYGYTF.